This passage covers 8 T cell receptor beta chains from one sample sequenced in a study of intratumoral heterogeneity in liver cancer. Generated by immunoSEQ multiplex PCR, the TCRdb table keeps only in-frame clones and is missing some. Among 6,000 to 7,000 clones listed, around 50% were seen once. The hepatocellular carcinoma nodule was sampled at distinct, geographically separated regions. Sequenced material: tumor tissue, taken before any cancer treatment. These receptors were obtained from a man in his sixties or seventies with hepatocellular carcinoma.

The J gene is TRBJ2-5, the V gene TRBV11-3; D is possibly TRBD2 (5 bases). The CDR3 sequence is 16 residues long. V was clipped by 2 bases and J by 1 base, with 14 bases between them. Germline V gene lookup returns CDR1 SGHNT and CDR2 YENEEA. CDR3 nucleotide sequence: TGTGCCAGCAGCTTATCCCCGGGAAAGGGCCAAGAGACCCAGTACTTC. Its translation: CASSLSPGKGQETQYF.

V gene TRBV4-1 combines with J gene TRBJ2-1, with 12 nucleotides matching TRBD2. In germline, CDR1 is MGHRA, CDR2 YSYEKL. Losses at the gene ends were 0 bases for V and 4 bases for J; bases not matched to a gene: 7. The CDR3 contains 18 residues. The CDR3 region has the DNA TGCGCCAGCAGCCAAGAGGCCGGGACTAGCGGGTTTTACAATGAGCAGTTCTTC. This sequence encodes CASSQEAGTSGFYNEQFF.

The genes are TRBV4-3 and TRBJ1-2; the match to TRBD1 covers 8 bases. The germline V gene has CDR1 LGHNA and CDR2 YSLEER. The CDR3 has 14 residues. With 5 bases clipped from V and 6 bases from J, the junction kept 8 bases outside the gene matches. The CDR3 loop is CASSGRTGYNGYTF. The CDR3 region has the DNA TGCGCCAGCAGCGGACGGACAGGGTATAATGGCTACACCTTC.

By sample share, this clone is large. The J gene is TRBJ1-5, the V gene TRBV6-5; D not certain. Looked up from germline, CDR1 is MNHEY and CDR2 is SVGAGI. The CDR3 sequence is 13 residues long. Trimming removed 2 bases at V and 3 bases at J, with 5 bases between. CDR3 region: CASSYRNNQPQHF. The CDR3 DNA reads TGTGCCAGCAGTTACAGGAACAATCAGCCCCAGCATTTT.

This clone was found once. The J gene is TRBJ1-5, the V gene TRBV5-1; D call uncertain. V shed 0 bases and J shed 3 bases, with 10 bases lying between them. In germline, CDR1 is SGHRS, CDR2 YFSETQ. The CDR3 is 15 residues long. CDR3 in amino acids: CASSLAPGVNQPQHF. CDR3 bases: TGCGCCAGCAGCTTGGCCCCAGGAGTCAATCAGCCCCAGCATTTT. Looking up the rest from reference TRBV5-1 and TRBJ1-5 gives the full variable domain: KAGVTQTPRYLIKTRGQQVTLSCSPISGHRSVSWYQQTPGQGLQFLFEYFSETQRNKGNFPGRFSGRQFSNSRSEMNVSTLELGDSALYLCASSLAPGVNQPQHFGDGTRLSIL.

This clone was observed a handful of times. The chain has TRBV5-6 and TRBJ1-2; maybe TRBD1 (6 bases). V was cut by 3 bases and J by 5 bases, with 14 bases left in between. CDR1 is SGHDT, CDR2 YYEEEE, per germline. This CDR3 contains 14 residues. The CDR3 DNA sequence: TGTGCCAGCAGCTCGGGTGGACAGAAATATGGCTACACCTTC. Amino acid sequence: CASSSGGQKYGYTF. The full variable domain, with the rest looked up from reference TRBV5-6 and TRBJ1-2, is DAGVTQSPTHLIKTRGQQVTLRCSPKSGHDTVSWYQQALGQGPQFIFQYYEEEERQRGNFPDRFSGHQFPNYSSELNVNALLLGDSALYLCASSSGGQKYGYTFGSGTRLTVV.

The chain uses TRBV28 and TRBJ1-2; D is unresolved. The CDR3 is 13 residues long. Trimming shortened V by 8 bases and J by 7 bases, and 17 bases separated the two germline ends. CDR1 is MDHEN and CDR2 is SYDVKM in the germline V gene. The CDR3 DNA sequence: TGTGCCAGCTTAAGTTCCCAGTTTCTTGGCTACACCTTC. Its translation is CASLSSQFLGYTF.

This clone is termed large. The rearrangement links TRBV7-9 to TRBJ2-5; D is possibly TRBD1 or TRBD2 (5 bases each). Trimming removed 2 bases at V and 7 bases at J, with 8 bases between. The CDR3 runs 12 residues. Germline V gene sequence: CDR1 SEHNR, CDR2 FQNEAQ (reference sequence). The CDR3 is CASSLYGGTQYF. DNA for the CDR3: TGTGCCAGCAGCTTATATGGGGGGACCCAGTACTTC. The variable domain in full, with the rest retrieved from reference TRBV7-9 and TRBJ2-5, is DTGVSQNPRHKITKRGQNVTFRCDPISEHNRLYWYRQTLGQGPEFLTYFQNEAQLEKSRLLSDRFSAERPKGSFSTLEIQRTEQGDSAMYLCASSLYGGTQYFGPGTRLLVL.